This T cell receptor beta chain emerged from a study of cytomegalovirus exposure and HLA in healthy donors. In the study overall: It was reported in a later analysis that the 90 to 150 validation repertoires used the same platform as the approximately 620 first-cohort repertoires. Whole-study findings and limits: Researchers counted roughly 160 TCR beta chains as cytomegalovirus-associated.

Germline V gene lookup returns CDR1 SGHRS and CDR2 YFSETQ. V trimming: 2 bases; J trimming: 7 bases; junction bases outside the gene matches: 4. The CDR3 runs 15 residues. Clones were read by immunoSEQ multiplex PCR, and TCRdb kept only the in-frame ones, dropping some. The table has 100,000 to 130,000 clones, more than 90% seen once. Comments on this clone: Its antigen is not identified.

The V gene is TRBV5-1, the J gene TRBJ1-6; 9 nucleotides match TRBD1. The sample taken for sequencing was PBMCs. The source is a woman younger than 30 in good health and CMV-seronegative. CDR3 sequence reads: CASSFTGGLNSPLHF. CDR3 coding DNA: TGCGCCAGCAGCTTTACAGGGGGCCTAAATTCACCCCTCCACTTT.